The 31 T cell receptor beta chains given below trace back to one sample, sequenced in a study of blood T cells in healthy people across ages. A sample-barcoded 5' primer and a J-beta primer mix were used in a second PCR of about 7 to 12 cycles. In TCRdb, the 5' RACE reads were re-called with MiXCR into one record per CDR3 protein. This sample has some 640,000 distinct CDR3 sequences, with approximately 30% found just once. The sequenced sample was blood. The receptor set was obtained from an elderly woman in good health.

On this clonotype: Being one base from a much bigger clone, this may be a read error. The gene calls are TRBV15 and TRBJ2-3; no clear D. Germline-derived CDR1 and CDR2 are LNHNV and YYDKDF (reference sequence). CDR3 length equals 16 residues. CDR3 nucleotides: TGTGCCACCAGCAGAGAGGGCAGGACGAACACAGATGCGCAGTATTTT. Translation: CATSREGRTNTDAQYF. Based on the CDR3 plus reference TRBV15 and TRBJ2-3, the full variable domain is DAMVIQNPRYQVTQFGKPVTLSCSQTLNHNVMYWYQQKSSQAPKLLFHYYDKDFNNEADTPDNFQSRRPNTSFCFLDIRSPGLGDTAMYLCATSREGRTNTDAQYFGPGTRLTVL.

The chain uses TRBV5-1 and TRBJ1-6; TRBD1 matches at 9 bases. V shed 4 bases, J shed 10 bases, and the junction held 6 bases outside the gene matches. The CDR3 contains 14 residues. Per the germline V gene, CDR1 is SGHRS and CDR2 is YFSETQ. CDR3 sequence: CASSEDRGWSPLHF. For the CDR3, the DNA is TGCGCCAGCAGCGAGGACAGGGGATGGTCACCCCTCCACTTT.

This chain links TRBV7-9 with TRBJ2-2; D is unresolved. The length of the CDR3 is 10 residues. Germline V lookup: CDR1 SEHNR, CDR2 FQNEAQ (reference sequence). Trimming shortened V by 2 bases and J by 10 bases, and 2 bases separated the two germline ends. The CDR3 protein is CASSLMELFF. The DNA of the CDR3 is TGTGCCAGCAGCTTAATGGAGCTGTTTTTT.

At least ten counts were recorded for this clonotype. The chain employs TRBV20-1 and TRBJ2-3, with TRBD2 matching over 9 bases. CDR3 length: 16 residues. Unmatched junction bases numbered 14, after V lost 4 bases and J lost 6 bases. The germline V gene has CDR1 DFQATT and CDR2 SNEGSKA (reference sequence). The CDR3 nucleotides are TGCAGTGCTATAAGGGCGGGGGGGCAGATCGGGGATACGCAGTATTTT. It yields the protein CSAIRAGGQIGDTQYF.

The CDR3 spells CAWSVQQGVDYTF. The CDR3 region has the DNA TGTGCCTGGAGTGTACAGCAGGGGGTTGACTACACCTTC. This chain joins TRBV30 and TRBJ1-2; TRBD1 aligns across 7 bases. V was pared by 0 bases and J by 10 bases, with 8 bases of the junction left unmatched. Per germline, CDR1 GTSNPN and CDR2 SVGIG (reference sequence). This CDR3 region has 13 residues.

This chain joins TRBV2 and TRBJ1-2, with D possibly being TRBD1 (6 bases). Between the trimmed V and J ends, which lost 7 bases and 8 bases, there was a span of 17 bases. The CDR3 contains 13 residues. CDR1 is SNHLY and CDR2 is FYNNEI in the germline V gene. CDR3 protein: CASTGERGSGYTF. The CDR3 DNA reads as TGTGCCAGCACCGGGGAGAGGGGGTCGGGCTACACCTTC.

The chain couples TRBV12-3 or TRBV12-4 to TRBJ2-1, with 12 bases that match TRBD2. The CDR3 has 14 residues. V lost 6 bases to trimming and J lost 10 bases; unmatched junction nucleotides: 7. The CDR3 spells CASRSSGGAEEQFF. CDR3 coding DNA: TGTGCCAGCAGATCTAGCGGGGGGGCCGAAGAGCAGTTCTTC.

This clonotype came up many times. The chain joins TRBV7-6 to TRBJ2-5; either TRBD1 or TRBD2 may fit D (5 bases each). Trimming cost V 1 base and J 5 bases, with 17 bases left between them. Germline V gene lookup returns CDR1 SGHVS and CDR2 FNYEAQ. The CDR3 is made up of 16 amino acids. Here the CDR3 DNA reads TGTGCCAGCAGCTTAGGCCCAGGGCTCGAGGGGGAGACCCAGTACTTC. Its translation: CASSLGPGLEGETQYF.

This clonotype has only a few counts. The J gene is TRBJ2-4, the V gene TRBV4-1; D unresolved. The J call may be faulty, since TRBJ2-7 better matches the DNA end. Per germline, CDR1 MGHRA and CDR2 YSYEKL. CDR3 length: 14 residues. The CDR3 spells CASSQPPDPYEQYF. The CDR3 DNA follows: TGCGCCAGCAGCCAACCCCCCGACCCCTACGAGCAGTACTTC.

The chain has TRBV20-1 and TRBJ2-1; D is perhaps TRBD2 (6 bases). Per the germline V gene, CDR1 is DFQATT and CDR2 is SNEGSKA (reference sequence). The V and J ends lost 6 bases and 9 bases respectively, with 24 bases between them. The CDR3 is 15 residues long. DNA for the CDR3: TGCAGTGCCCCAAAGGGCCAGATTCGGGGGAGTGAGCAGTTCTTC. It is translated as CSAPKGQIRGSEQFF.

This clonotype has a handful of counts. V usage is TRBV6-1 and J usage is TRBJ1-5; the D gene is possibly TRBD1 (6 bases). CDR1 and CDR2 (germline): MNHNS, SASEGT. V was trimmed by 0 bases and J by 7 bases, leaving 13 bases between them. The CDR3 contains 15 residues. CDR3 protein: CASSEAPGERQPQHF. CDR3 in DNA: TGTGCCAGCAGTGAAGCCCCAGGGGAAAGGCAGCCCCAGCATTTT.

The sample holds many counts of this clonotype. CDR3 DNA: TGTGCCAGCAGTTACGTTGCAGGGTGGAGCAATCAGCCCCAGCATTTT. Its translation is CASSYVAGWSNQPQHF. The chain has TRBV6-6 and TRBJ1-5, with a tentative D call TRBD1 (5 bases). V was shortened by 2 bases and J by 1 base, with 12 bases between the two germline ends. The CDR3 has 16 residues. Germline lookup yields CDR1 MNHNY and CDR2 SVGAGI (reference sequence).

This clonotype was found a few times. The rearrangement links TRBV11-2 to TRBJ2-1; D possibly corresponds to TRBD2 (5 bases). Germline V lookup: CDR1 SGHAT, CDR2 FQNNGV. The CDR3 consists of 16 residues. The V gene lost 3 bases and the J gene lost 1 base, with 13 bases spanning the gap. The CDR3 DNA reads TGTGCCAGCAGCTTTAGAAGGAGCGGATCCTACAATGAGCAGTTCTTC. It yields the protein CASSFRRSGSYNEQFF. Filled out from reference TRBV11-2 and TRBJ2-1, the complete variable domain reads EAGVAQSPRYKIIEKRQSVAFWCNPISGHATLYWYQQILGQGPKLLIQFQNNGVVDDSQLPKDRFSAERLKGVDSTLKIQPAKLEDSAVYLCASSFRRSGSYNEQFFGPGTRLTVL.

This clonotype was recorded many times. The J gene is TRBJ2-1, the V gene TRBV4-3; 11 bases map to TRBD2. Germline V gene sequence: CDR1 LGHNA, CDR2 YSLEER. CDR3 length: 16 amino acids. The V gene end was trimmed by 2 bases and the J gene end by 4 bases; junction bases not matched to a gene: 4. The CDR3 region is CASSQHSGGGYNEQFF. The CDR3 nucleotides are TGCGCCAGCAGCCAACATAGCGGGGGGGGTTACAATGAGCAGTTCTTC.

Many counts were recorded for this clonotype. V is TRBV20-1 and J is TRBJ1-2; 7 bases fit TRBD1. There are 12 residues in the CDR3. V lost 6 bases and J lost 2; bases outside the gene matches: 3. Germline V gene data show CDR1 as DFQATT and CDR2 as SNEGSKA (reference sequence). CDR3 protein: CSAPTGNYGYTF. The DNA of the CDR3 is TGCAGTGCCCCGACAGGGAACTATGGCTACACCTTC.

As concerns this clonotype: This sequence may be a read error, since a much larger clone differs from it by one base. The chain has TRBV5-8 and TRBJ1-2; D perhaps matches TRBD1 (5 bases). Trimming left V 5 bases short and J 5 bases short, with 13 bases between. Germline V gene lookup returns CDR1 SGHTS and CDR2 YDEGEE. There are 13 residues in the CDR3. For the CDR3, the DNA is TGTGCCAGCAGGGACACGGATGTTTATGGCTACACCTTC. This encodes CASRDTDVYGYTF.

This clonotype came up many times. The V and J genes are TRBV20-1 and TRBJ1-1, with unresolved D. Trimming removed 0 bases from V and 0 bases from J, with 11 bases in between. This CDR3 region has 15 residues. Germline V CDR1 and CDR2: DFQATT, SNEGSKA (reference sequence). The CDR3 nucleotides are TGCAGTGCTAGAGATCGTGGGCGGATGAACACTGAAGCTTTCTTT. Its protein product is CSARDRGRMNTEAFF.

This chain joins TRBV27 and TRBJ2-4, with D possibly being TRBD2 (5 bases). Trimming stripped 4 bases from V and 13 bases from J, with 8 bases between. Germline CDR1 and CDR2: MNHEY and SMNVEV (reference sequence). This CDR3 contains 10 residues. This CDR3 is CASSWWEQYF. In nucleotides, the CDR3 is TGTGCCAGCAGTTGGTGGGAGCAGTACTTC.

The table lists this clonotype with many counts. The chain carries TRBV24-1 and TRBJ2-3, with 8 bases lining up with TRBD1. V shed 4 bases and J 1 base; nucleotides not matched to a gene: 6. Looked up from germline, CDR1 is KGHDR and CDR2 is SFDVKD. This CDR3 comprises 16 residues. CDR3 nucleotide sequence: TGTGCCACCAGTGACAGGACAGGGCCAGGCACAGATACGCAGTATTTT. Protein sequence: CATSDRTGPGTDTQYF.

This clonotype was seen more than once but under ten times. The chain joins TRBV7-9 to TRBJ2-1; 13 nucleotides align to TRBD2. Germline V lookup: CDR1 SEHNR, CDR2 FQNEAQ (reference sequence). V shed 1 base, J shed 7 bases, and the junction held 1 base outside the gene matches. The CDR3 has 15 residues. The CDR3 bases are TGTGCCAGCAGCTTAGTGGGACTAGCGGGAAATGAGCAGTTCTTC. It codes for CASSLVGLAGNEQFF.

This clonotype was counted at least ten times. V usage is TRBV7-9 and J usage is TRBJ1-4, with D hard to call. Germline assignment: CDR1 SEHNR and CDR2 FQNEAQ (reference sequence). The ends were cut back, 1 base at V and 8 bases at J, with 14 bases in the middle. The CDR3 covers 15 residues. In nucleotides, the CDR3 is TGTGCCAGCAGCTTAGACTCCCTTCAAAACGAAAAACTGTTTTTT. The encoded protein is CASSLDSLQNEKLFF.

The chain couples TRBV15 to TRBJ2-5; maybe TRBD1 (8 bases). There are 15 residues in the CDR3. V lost 1 base, J lost 11 bases, and 20 bases lay in between. CDR1 and CDR2 from the germline V gene are LNHNV and YYDKDF (reference sequence). CDR3 loop: CATSRGDRRGGEQYF. In DNA, the CDR3 is TGTGCCACCAGCAGAGGGGACAGGAGGGGGGGTGAGCAGTACTTC.

This clonotype was counted only a few times. This sequence joins TRBV7-9 and TRBJ2-3; D is perhaps TRBD2 (6 bases). Germline V lookup: CDR1 SEHNR, CDR2 FQNEAQ (reference sequence). The V and J ends lost 0 bases and 4 bases respectively, with 17 bases between them. The CDR3 runs 17 residues. The CDR3: CASSLAVGRGGADTQYF. CDR3 in DNA: TGTGCCAGCAGCTTAGCAGTTGGGCGGGGCGGGGCAGATACGCAGTATTTT. The full variable domain, completed using reference TRBV7-9 and TRBJ2-3, is DTGVSQNPRHKITKRGQNVTFRCDPISEHNRLYWYRQTLGQGPEFLTYFQNEAQLEKSRLLSDRFSAERPKGSFSTLEIQRTEQGDSAMYLCASSLAVGRGGADTQYFGPGTRLTVL.

This clonotype was seen a few times. A read error is possible here, since a much larger clone lies one base away. The chain links TRBV7-3 to TRBJ2-1, with TRBD2 matching over 8 bases. The better agreement between TRBJ2-7 and the DNA end casts doubt on the J call. Looked up from germline, CDR1 is SGHTA and CDR2 is FQGTGA. The CDR3 runs to 16 residues. The CDR3 DNA follows: TGTGCCAGCAGCCCTCGGGGGGGCCGCTCCTACAATGAGCAGTACTTC. Amino acids: CASSPRGGRSYNEQYF.

This clonotype was detected only a few times. The chain carries TRBV30 and TRBJ1-2; no definite D call. Germline CDR1 is GTSNPN and CDR2 is SVGIG (reference sequence). The CDR3 contains 14 residues. V was shortened by 1 base and J by 2 bases, with 11 bases between the two germline ends. The CDR3 bases are TGTGCCTGGAGTGAAAAGGGTGCCAACTATGGCTACACCTTC. Translation: CAWSEKGANYGYTF.

This clonotype has at least ten counts. V is TRBV7-3 and J is TRBJ1-1; D gene unclear. V lost 1 base to trimming and J lost 4 bases, with 7 bases between them. The CDR3 sequence is 13 residues long. Germline V gene sequence: CDR1 SGHTA, CDR2 FQGTGA. The CDR3: CASSLSKGTEAFF. Here the CDR3 DNA reads TGTGCCAGCAGCTTAAGTAAGGGCACTGAAGCTTTCTTT.

In this sample, this clonotype turned up a few times. The V and J genes are TRBV6-2 or TRBV6-3 and TRBJ2-1, with D perhaps TRBD2 (6 bases). Trimming removed 1 base from V and 5 bases from J, with 15 bases in between. This CDR3 has 16 residues. CDR1 and CDR2 from the germline V gene are MNHEY and SVGEGT. The DNA for the CDR3 is TGTGCCAGCAGTTACTTAGCGGAACCCCCCAACAATGAGCAGTTCTTC. Amino acid sequence: CASSYLAEPPNNEQFF.

In its sample, this clonotype was seen a few times. The CDR3 is CASSPGGALYYGYTF. In nucleotides, the CDR3 is TGTGCCAGCAGCCCTGGGGGGGCTCTATACTATGGCTACACCTTC. The rearrangement joins TRBV5-6 to TRBJ1-2; maybe TRBD1 (6 bases). V was clipped by 4 bases and J by 3 bases, with 16 bases between them. Germline-derived CDR1 and CDR2 are SGHDT and YYEEEE. CDR3 length: 15 residues.

V usage is TRBV20-1 and J usage is TRBJ2-1, with D maybe TRBD1 (6 bases). Trimming took 6 bases from V and 5 from J, leaving 20 bases between them. Germline lookup yields CDR1 DFQATT and CDR2 SNEGSKA (reference sequence). The CDR3 runs to 15 residues. The CDR3 region is CSAPRGGQDNNEQFF. CDR3 DNA sequence: TGCAGTGCCCCCCGTGGGGGACAAGACAACAATGAGCAGTTCTTC.

A remark on this clonotype: One base away lies a much larger clone, so this may be a sequencing read error. The chain couples TRBV5-6 to TRBJ2-5; maybe TRBD1 (6 bases). Germline values: CDR1 SGHDT, CDR2 YYEEEE. The CDR3 is 16 residues long. The CDR3 sequence is CASSLVWDTSGEAQYF. In nucleotides, the CDR3 is TGTGCCAGCAGCTTGGTGTGGGACACAAGTGGAGAGGCCCAGTACTTC.

The sample holds many counts of this clonotype. CDR3 loop: CASSLQTSGIDEQFF. CDR3 in DNA: TGTGCCAGCAGCCTCCAGACTAGCGGGATCGATGAGCAGTTCTTC. The chain combines TRBV4-2 with TRBJ2-1, with 11 bases lining up with TRBD2. The trim removed 4 bases at V and 8 bases at J, leaving 7 bases unmatched. Germline V lookup: CDR1 LGHNA, CDR2 YNFKEQ. This CDR3 region has 15 residues.